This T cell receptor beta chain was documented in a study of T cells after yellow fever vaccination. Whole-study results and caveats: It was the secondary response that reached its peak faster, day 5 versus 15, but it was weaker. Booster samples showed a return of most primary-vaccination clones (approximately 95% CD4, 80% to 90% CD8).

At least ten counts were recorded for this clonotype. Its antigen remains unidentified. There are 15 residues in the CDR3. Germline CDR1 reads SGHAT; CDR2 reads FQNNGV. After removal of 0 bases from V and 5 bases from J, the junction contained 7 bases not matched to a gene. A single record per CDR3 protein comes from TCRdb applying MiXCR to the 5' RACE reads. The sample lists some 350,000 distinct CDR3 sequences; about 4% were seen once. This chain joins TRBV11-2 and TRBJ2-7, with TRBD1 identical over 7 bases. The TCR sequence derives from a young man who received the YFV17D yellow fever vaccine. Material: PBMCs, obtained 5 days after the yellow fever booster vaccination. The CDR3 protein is CASSLDRYRGNEQYF. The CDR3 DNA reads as TGTGCCAGCAGCTTAGATCGGTACAGGGGAAACGAGCAGTACTTC. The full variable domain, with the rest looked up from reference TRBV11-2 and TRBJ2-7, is EAGVAQSPRYKIIEKRQSVAFWCNPISGHATLYWYQQILGQGPKLLIQFQNNGVVDDSQLPKDRFSAERLKGVDSTLKIQPAKLEDSAVYLCASSLDRYRGNEQYFGPGTRLTVT.